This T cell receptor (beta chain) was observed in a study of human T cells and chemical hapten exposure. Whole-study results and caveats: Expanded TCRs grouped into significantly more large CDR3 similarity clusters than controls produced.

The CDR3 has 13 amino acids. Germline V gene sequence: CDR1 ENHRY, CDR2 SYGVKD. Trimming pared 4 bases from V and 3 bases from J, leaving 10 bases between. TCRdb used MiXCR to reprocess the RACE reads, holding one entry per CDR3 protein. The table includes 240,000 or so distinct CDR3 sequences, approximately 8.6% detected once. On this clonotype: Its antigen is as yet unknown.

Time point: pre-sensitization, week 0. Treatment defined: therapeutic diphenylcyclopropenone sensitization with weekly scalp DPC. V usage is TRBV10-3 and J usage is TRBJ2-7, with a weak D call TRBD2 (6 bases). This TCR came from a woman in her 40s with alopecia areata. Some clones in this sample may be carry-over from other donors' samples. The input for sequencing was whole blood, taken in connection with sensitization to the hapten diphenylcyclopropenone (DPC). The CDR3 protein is CAISGNSGYEQYF. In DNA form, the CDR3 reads TGTGCCATCAGTGGCAATAGCGGCTACGAGCAGTACTTC.